Listed below are T cell receptor beta chains from one sample, sequenced in a study of shared clonotypes between healthy human individuals. Repertoires were generated with immunoSEQ multiplex PCR, while TCRdb's copy carries only in-frame clones and drops some. The table has 2 million to 2.5 million clones, 93% seen once. Sequenced: naive CD4+ T cells from PBMCs. Source of these receptors: a man aged 18 to 30 in good health. Some clones in this sample may be carry-over from other donors' samples. CDR3s include the opening cysteine and the closing phenylalanine or tryptophan. D genes are given only for firm matches. The size of a clone is reported for some rows only, either as once, few or many, or as a class for expanded clones.

D gene: TRBD1
V gene: TRBV27
clone size: .
J gene: TRBJ2-7
CDR3 protein: CASSKHNTGTEYEQYF
CDR3 DNA: TGTGCCAGCAGCAAACATAATACCGGGACAGAATACGAGCAGTACTTC

D gene: .
V gene: TRBV7-2
clone size: .
J gene: TRBJ2-3
CDR3 protein: CASSSSDTQYF
CDR3 DNA: TGTGCCAGCAGCTCCTCGGATACGCAGTATTTT

D gene: TRBD1
V gene: TRBV18
clone size: .
J gene: TRBJ1-1
CDR3 protein: CASSPPPGQGEAFF
CDR3 DNA: TGTGCCAGCTCACCACCCCCGGGACAGGGCGAAGCTTTCTTT

D gene: .
V gene: TRBV15
clone size: .
J gene: TRBJ2-7
CDR3 protein: CATSTRDAGYEQYF
CDR3 DNA: TGTGCCACCAGCACCCGGGACGCAGGCTACGAGCAGTACTTC

D gene: .
V gene: TRBV5-6
clone size: .
J gene: TRBJ2-7
CDR3 protein: CASSLASYSSEQYF
CDR3 DNA: TGTGCCAGCAGCTTGGCTAGTTATTCTTCCGAGCAGTACTTC

D gene: .
V gene: TRBV27
clone size: .
J gene: TRBJ1-5
CDR3 protein: CASSPPKGQPQHF
CDR3 DNA: TGTGCCAGCAGCCCCCCCAAGGGTCAGCCCCAGCATTTT

D gene: .
V gene: TRBV11-2
clone size: .
J gene: TRBJ1-2
CDR3 protein: CASSLGPNYGYTF
CDR3 DNA: TGTGCCAGCAGCTTAGGACCGAACTATGGCTACACCTTC

D gene: .
V gene: TRBV5-4
clone size: .
J gene: TRBJ1-3
CDR3 protein: CASSSQARNSGNTIYF
CDR3 DNA: TGTGCCAGCAGCTCGCAGGCAAGGAACTCTGGAAACACCATATATTTT

D gene: .
V gene: TRBV5-4
clone size: .
J gene: TRBJ1-1
CDR3 protein: CASSPVGSITEAFF
CDR3 DNA: TGTGCCAGCAGCCCTGTTGGGTCGATCACTGAAGCTTTCTTT

D gene: TRBD2
V gene: TRBV19
clone size: .
J gene: TRBJ2-3
CDR3 protein: CASNGLAGSGDTQYF
CDR3 DNA: TGTGCCAGTAACGGGCTAGCGGGATCGGGAGATACGCAGTATTTT

D gene: TRBD2
V gene: TRBV7-2
clone size: .
J gene: TRBJ2-3
CDR3 protein: CASSLGPEREVSTDTQYF
CDR3 DNA: TGTGCCAGCAGCTTAGGCCCAGAGCGGGAGGTAAGCACAGATACGCAGTATTTT

D gene: .
V gene: TRBV15
clone size: .
J gene: TRBJ1-5
CDR3 protein: CATSRPGGLAQYSNQPQHF
CDR3 DNA: TGTGCCACCAGCAGGCCGGGTGGGTTAGCTCAATATAGCAATCAGCCCCAGCATTTT

D gene: .
V gene: TRBV11-2
clone size: once
J gene: TRBJ2-5
CDR3 protein: CASSSNLRGLGTQYF
CDR3 DNA: TGTGCCAGCAGCTCCAATCTTCGGGGGTTGGGGACCCAGTACTTC

D gene: .
V gene: TRBV18
clone size: .
J gene: TRBJ1-4
CDR3 protein: CASSRANEKLFF
CDR3 DNA: TGTGCCAGCTCACGGGCTAATGAAAAACTGTTTTTT

D gene: TRBD2
V gene: TRBV5-1
clone size: .
J gene: TRBJ2-2
CDR3 protein: CASSLAGSGGAGELFF
CDR3 DNA: TGCGCCAGCAGCTTGGCCGGGTCGGGAGGGGCCGGGGAGCTGTTTTTT

D gene: .
V gene: TRBV28
clone size: .
J gene: TRBJ1-5
CDR3 protein: CASSPQRSQANNQPQHF
CDR3 DNA: TGTGCCAGCAGTCCCCAGCGTTCCCAAGCCAATAATCAGCCCCAGCATTTT

D gene: .
V gene: TRBV18
clone size: .
J gene: TRBJ1-2
CDR3 protein: CASSREGGPRYGYTF
CDR3 DNA: TGTGCCAGCTCACGAGAGGGGGGCCCTCGGTATGGCTACACCTTC

D gene: TRBD1
V gene: TRBV7-9
clone size: .
J gene: TRBJ2-7
CDR3 protein: CASSPRTGTYEQYF
CDR3 DNA: TGTGCCAGCAGCCCCCGGACAGGAACCTACGAGCAGTACTTC

D gene: .
V gene: TRBV9
clone size: .
J gene: TRBJ2-1
CDR3 protein: CASSVETNYNEQFF
CDR3 DNA: TGTGCCAGCAGCGTAGAGACTAACTACAATGAGCAGTTCTTC